The present TCR beta chain was sequenced within a study (dated by TCRdb to about 2015). About the investigation overall: The study tested whether tumor-infiltrating Tregs in breast cancer are recruited from blood Tregs or converted in situ from other CD4+ T cell subsets.

A remark on this clonotype: It lacks a known antigen. No base quality values were provided; no much bigger clone lies one nucleotide off.

CD4+CD45RO+CD25- cells were isolated as memory CD4+ T cells. Tregs, naive and memory CD4+ T cells from tumor, blood and ipsilateral draining lymph nodes of about five breast cancer patients underwent full-length TCR alpha and beta sequencing. Tumor tissue and lymph nodes from ipsilateral axillary dissection were perfused with PBS, minced and digested with collagenase I and hyaluronidase. Sorted cell populations were confirmed by FACS to exceed 90% purity. Full-length TCR variable regions were amplified by 5' RACE PCR with constant-region reverse primers, followed by semi-nested PCR with Nested Universal Primer A. Using the ReliaPrep RNA Cell Miniprep System, total RNA was extracted, and the SMARTer RACE 5'/3' Kit was then used to reverse transcribe the RNA into 5'RACE-ready cDNA. Multiplex adaptors were used to barcode the full-length TCR alpha and beta libraries, which were then sequenced on an Illumina MiSeq. In the paper's pipeline: For each of nine subset-tissue groups, sequencing data from the five patients were pooled, and the groups were then compared using unsupervised clustering of TCR gene usage. The Morisita-Horn index was used to calculate repertoire similarity, with shared sequences weighted by how much each contributed to each repertoire. The public reads were quality trimmed at Q25 with fastp and then assembled into clones with MiXCR by TCRdb, keeping productive beta chains. One record per CDR3 amino acid sequence lists the most common genes and DNA. TCRdb, rather than the study authors, made the V and J calls. The sample records around 57,000 distinct CDR3 sequences, around 26% of which are singletons. The ten largest clones add up to approximately 3.2% of the sample.

Summary of the overall study and its limitations: The greatest overlap of tumor-infiltrating Treg TCR alpha and beta sequences was with tumor naive CD4+ T cells, followed next by blood naive CD4+ T cells. Tumor memory CD4+ T cell TCR gene usage was found to cluster with blood and lymph node memory CD4+ cells and with lymph node naive CD4+ cells. The validation in the larger cohort was limited to a single TCR beta V-J rearrangement instead of whole repertoires.

Including the terminal cysteine and phenylalanine, the CDR3 comprises 15 residues. Just CDR3 DNA is preserved here, 45 bases in frame from base 1. As encoded in the germline V gene, CDR1 is MDHEN while CDR2 is SYDVKM. V is cut back by 6 bases and J by 7 bases, with 9 bases in the junction unmatched. The chain is encoded by TRBV28 joined to TRBJ2-7, and TRBD2 aligns with 13 junction nucleotides. The TCR comes from a female donor with breast cancer. Sequencing was carried out using tumor-infiltrating memory CD4+ T cells sorted from the breast tumor. The sample's cell subset or site, from its label and the paper: memory CD4+ T cells, CD4+CD45RO+CD25-. CDR3 reads: CASSPPGLAGYEQYF. Here is the DNA: TGTGCCAGCAGCCCCCCGGGACTAGCGGGGTATGAGCAGTACTTC. Reference TRBV28 and TRBJ2-7 proteins supply the regions before and after the CDR3; the full variable domain is: DVKVTQSSRYLVKRTGEKVFLECVQDMDHENMFWYRQDPGLGLRLIYFSYDVKMKEKGDIPEGYSVSREKKERFSLILESASTNQTSMYLCASSPPGLAGYEQYFGPGTRLTVT.